The rows below give T cell receptor beta chains drawn from one sample of a study of T cells after yellow fever vaccination. TCRdb reanalysed the 5' RACE reads using MiXCR and keeps one entry per CDR3 protein. The sample lists tens of thousands of distinct CDR3 sequences; roughly 7.4% were seen once. Sequenced material: CD8+ T cells sorted from PBMCs, taken on the day of the yellow fever booster vaccination. These receptors came from a man under 40 who received the YFV17D yellow fever vaccine. CDR3s include the opening cysteine and the closing phenylalanine or tryptophan. The order of the fields is clone size, J gene, D gene, V gene, CDR3 DNA, CDR3 protein. D genes are given only for firm matches. Expanded clones get a size class; other rows say once, few or many, or leave the size out.

abundance: few; j_gene: TRBJ2-7; d_gene: TRBD2; v_gene: TRBV4-2; CDR3nt: TGTGCCAGCAGCGAGCGGGAGTCTGTTTACGAGCAGTACTTC; CDR3aa: CASSERESVYEQYF
abundance: many; j_gene: TRBJ2-7; d_gene: .; v_gene: TRBV4-3; CDR3nt: TGCGCCAGCAGCCAAGACGCAGGTTCGTACGAGCAGTACTTC; CDR3aa: CASSQDAGSYEQYF
abundance: .; j_gene: TRBJ1-4; d_gene: .; v_gene: TRBV6-5; CDR3nt: TGTGCCAGCAGTTACACAGCTCCGGGGGAAAAACTGTTTTTT; CDR3aa: CASSYTAPGEKLFF
abundance: .; j_gene: TRBJ2-1; d_gene: .; v_gene: TRBV12-3/TRBV12-4; CDR3nt: TGTGCCAGCACCATGGGCGAGGAAGGCTACAATGAGCAGTTCTTC; CDR3aa: CASTMGEEGYNEQFF
abundance: many; j_gene: TRBJ1-5; d_gene: .; v_gene: TRBV10-3; CDR3nt: TGTGCCATCAGCACAGGGCCCGATAGCAATCAGCCCCAGCATTTT; CDR3aa: CAISTGPDSNQPQHF
abundance: few; j_gene: TRBJ2-1; d_gene: TRBD2; v_gene: TRBV7-3; CDR3nt: TGTGCCAGCAGCCCACGGACTAGCGGGAGAATTAGCAATGAGCAGTTCTTC; CDR3aa: CASSPRTSGRISNEQFF
abundance: .; j_gene: TRBJ2-7; d_gene: TRBD2; v_gene: TRBV20-1; CDR3nt: TGCAGTGCAGCCGGTACTAGCGGAACCTACGAGCAGTACTTC; CDR3aa: CSAAGTSGTYEQYF
abundance: .; j_gene: TRBJ2-1; d_gene: .; v_gene: TRBV4-2; CDR3nt: TGTGCCAGCAGCCAAGATGAGGGGTCCCCCTACAATGAGCAGTTCTTC; CDR3aa: CASSQDEGSPYNEQFF
abundance: few; j_gene: TRBJ2-7; d_gene: .; v_gene: TRBV28; CDR3nt: TGTGCCAGCAGTTTGCTGGAGGGCTACGAGCAGTACTTC; CDR3aa: CASSLLEGYEQYF
abundance: many; j_gene: TRBJ2-3; d_gene: .; v_gene: TRBV3-1; CDR3nt: TGTGCCAGCAGCCCAGAGGGGCCAGATACGCAGTATTTT; CDR3aa: CASSPEGPDTQYF
abundance: many; j_gene: TRBJ2-3; d_gene: .; v_gene: TRBV7-2; CDR3nt: TGTGCCAGCAGCTCCGACGTCTCTATGCAGTATTTT; CDR3aa: CASSSDVSMQYF
abundance: few; j_gene: TRBJ2-5; d_gene: TRBD1; v_gene: TRBV5-4; CDR3nt: TGTGCCAGCAGCGCGGGACAGGGGGCGGGAGAGACCCAGTACTTC; CDR3aa: CASSAGQGAGETQYF
abundance: .; j_gene: TRBJ1-1; d_gene: .; v_gene: TRBV7-9; CDR3nt: TGTGCCAGCAGCCCCCCGACAGGAACAGCCGCGCAAGCTTTCTTT; CDR3aa: CASSPPTGTAAQAFF
abundance: few; j_gene: TRBJ1-2; d_gene: .; v_gene: TRBV20-1; CDR3nt: TGCAGTGCCAAACTAGGGATGGGTAACTATGGCTACACCTTC; CDR3aa: CSAKLGMGNYGYTF
abundance: .; j_gene: TRBJ2-1; d_gene: .; v_gene: TRBV7-9; CDR3nt: TGTGCCAGCACGAAGGGAAAGGGCAATGAGCAGTTCTTC; CDR3aa: CASTKGKGNEQFF
abundance: .; j_gene: TRBJ2-1; d_gene: .; v_gene: TRBV7-9; CDR3nt: TGTGCCAGCAGCCCACTAATGGGAGCGGACAGAGACAATGAGCAGTTCTTC; CDR3aa: CASSPLMGADRDNEQFF
abundance: many; j_gene: TRBJ2-7; d_gene: .; v_gene: TRBV5-1; CDR3nt: TGCGCCAGCAGCCTACCCCCGGGAGAGCAGTACTTC; CDR3aa: CASSLPPGEQYF
abundance: few; j_gene: TRBJ2-2; d_gene: TRBD2; v_gene: TRBV4-3; CDR3nt: TGCGCCAGCAGCCAAGATCTAGCGGGATGGGCCGGGGAGCTGTTTTTT; CDR3aa: CASSQDLAGWAGELFF
abundance: few; j_gene: TRBJ2-3; d_gene: .; v_gene: TRBV5-1; CDR3nt: TGCGCCAGCAGCTTGGACTTGGGGAACACAGATACGCAGTATTTT; CDR3aa: CASSLDLGNTDTQYF
abundance: many; j_gene: TRBJ2-7; d_gene: .; v_gene: TRBV15; CDR3nt: TGTGCCACCAGCAGAGATTTGGGAAGCGACGAGCAGTACTTC; CDR3aa: CATSRDLGSDEQYF
abundance: .; j_gene: TRBJ2-1; d_gene: TRBD2; v_gene: TRBV6-1; CDR3nt: TGTGCCAGCACCTACGTAGGACTAGCGGGAGTTGATGAGCAGTTCTTC; CDR3aa: CASTYVGLAGVDEQFF
abundance: .; j_gene: TRBJ2-1; d_gene: .; v_gene: TRBV25-1; CDR3nt: TGTGCCAGCAGTGAATACCTTCCTAGCAGTCTCTTGGGTGAGCAGTTCTTC; CDR3aa: CASSEYLPSSLLGEQFF
abundance: few; j_gene: TRBJ2-7; d_gene: .; v_gene: TRBV29-1; CDR3nt: TGCAGCGTTATAACGACGGGACGGTTGGAGCAGTACTTC; CDR3aa: CSVITTGRLEQYF